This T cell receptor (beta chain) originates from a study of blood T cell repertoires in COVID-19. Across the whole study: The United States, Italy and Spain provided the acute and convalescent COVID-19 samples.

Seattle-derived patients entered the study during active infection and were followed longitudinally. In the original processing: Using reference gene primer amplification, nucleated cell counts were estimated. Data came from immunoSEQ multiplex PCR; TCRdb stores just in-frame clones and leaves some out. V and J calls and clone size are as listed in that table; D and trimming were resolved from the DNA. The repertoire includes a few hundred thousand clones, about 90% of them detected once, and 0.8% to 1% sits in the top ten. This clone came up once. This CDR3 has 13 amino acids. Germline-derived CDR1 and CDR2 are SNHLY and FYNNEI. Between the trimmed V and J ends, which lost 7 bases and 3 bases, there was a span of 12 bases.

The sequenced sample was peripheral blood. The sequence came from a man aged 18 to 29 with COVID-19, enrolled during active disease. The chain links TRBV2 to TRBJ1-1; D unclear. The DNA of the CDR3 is TGTGCCAGCATCTCTCAGGTGGACACTGAAGCTTTCTTT. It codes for CASISQVDTEAFF.